These 8 T cell receptor beta chains came from one sample sequenced in a study of T cell responses to AZD1222 COVID-19 vaccine listed by TCRdb under 2021. The library was prepared using the immunoSEQ multiplex PCR assay. Here the immuneACCESS table is served through TCRdb, limited to in-frame sequences with V and J called. Missing clones are a known gap in these copies; in checked studies unresolved V genes cover under half, and the rest lacks a known reason. The sample table contains approximately 150,000 clones; only one count was recorded for around 93% of them. Approximately 2.3% of the sample is taken by the ten largest. Per the publication, the time point label means: baseline before first vaccination. Specimen: peripheral blood, collected on day 0 of AZD1222 vaccination. All receptors come from an adult in good health.

The genes are TRBV7-9 and TRBJ1-2, with a possible D match to TRBD1 (6 bases). This CDR3 spans 13 amino acids. Germline V gene lookup returns CDR1 SEHNR and CDR2 FQNEAQ (reference sequence). The germline V and J ends were trimmed by 4 bases and 0 bases, with 6 bases remaining between them. This CDR3 reads CASSWTANYGYTF. CDR3 sequence (DNA): TGTGCCAGCAGCTGGACAGCTAACTATGGCTACACCTTC.

The gene calls are TRBV18 and TRBJ1-1; D call uncertain. V lost 3 bases to trimming and J lost 4 bases, with 12 bases between them. Germline values: CDR1 KGHSH, CDR2 LQKENI. The CDR3 covers 14 residues. CDR3 amino acids: CASSPLPEGTEAFF. The CDR3 region has the DNA TGTGCCAGCTCACCTCTTCCCGAAGGCACTGAAGCTTTCTTT. Using reference TRBV18 and TRBJ1-1 for the parts outside the CDR3, the full variable domain is NAGVMQNPRHLVRRRGQEARLRCSPMKGHSHVYWYRQLPEEGLKFMVYLQKENIIDESGMPKERFSAEFPKEGPSILRIQQVVRGDSAAYFCASSPLPEGTEAFFGQGTRLTVV.

The chain combines TRBV28 with TRBJ2-1, with D tentatively TRBD1 (6 bases). The CDR3 spans 16 residues. The ends were cut back, 4 bases at V and 5 bases at J, with 18 bases in the middle. CDR1 is MDHEN and CDR2 is SYDVKM in the germline V gene. CDR3 sequence: CASSSSGAGSNNEQFF. The CDR3 DNA sequence: TGTGCCAGCAGTTCCTCAGGGGCAGGGTCAAACAATGAGCAGTTCTTC.

V usage is TRBV5-1 and J usage is TRBJ2-3; D may be TRBD2 (6 bases). Looked up from germline, CDR1 is SGHRS and CDR2 is YFSETQ. V lost 0 bases and J lost 0, with 14 bases in between. The CDR3 spans 17 residues. In nucleotides, the CDR3 is TGCGCCAGCAGCTTGGCGGCTAGCGTAACTAGCACAGATACGCAGTATTTT. Protein: CASSLAASVTSTDTQYF.

This chain's CDR3 is CASSSTSGDYNEQFF. CDR3 nucleotide sequence: TGTGCCAGCAGCTCGACTAGCGGAGACTACAATGAGCAGTTCTTC. The chain carries TRBV11-2 and TRBJ2-1, with 9 bases lining up with TRBD2. V trimming: 4 bases; J trimming: 3 bases; junction bases outside the gene matches: 4. The CDR3 has 15 amino acids. Germline CDR1 SGHAT, CDR2 FQNNGV.

This chain's CDR3 is CASSLAQWEGRRETQYF. The DNA for the CDR3 is TGCGCCAGCAGCTTGGCCCAGTGGGAGGGCCGAAGAGAGACCCAGTACTTC. The chain is built from TRBV5-1 and TRBJ2-5; 7 nucleotides line up with TRBD2. This CDR3 comprises 17 residues. Germline V CDR1 and CDR2: SGHRS, YFSETQ. The J segment lost 4 bases and the V segment lost 0 bases, leaving 12 bases of the junction unmatched.

This clone was recorded only once. The genes are TRBV11-2 and TRBJ2-1, with 9 bases lining up with TRBD1. Germline lookup yields CDR1 SGHAT and CDR2 FQNNGV. V dropped 1 base and J dropped 8; count of bases not matched to a gene: 18. The CDR3 has 19 residues. CDR3 sequence reads: CASSLVNRGRGASGYEQFF. In nucleotides, the CDR3 is TGTGCCAGCAGCTTAGTAAACAGGGGGCGCGGGGCTAGTGGCTATGAGCAGTTCTTC. Together with reference TRBV11-2 and TRBJ2-1, the CDR3 gives the full variable domain: EAGVAQSPRYKIIEKRQSVAFWCNPISGHATLYWYQQILGQGPKLLIQFQNNGVVDDSQLPKDRFSAERLKGVDSTLKIQPAKLEDSAVYLCASSLVNRGRGASGYEQFFGPGTRLTVL.

There are a few counts of this clone. V is TRBV19 and J is TRBJ2-7; 7 bases agree with TRBD1. Germline CDR1 is LNHDA and CDR2 is SQIVND (reference sequence). The CDR3 runs 15 residues. V was clipped by 0 bases and J by 0 bases; unmatched bases: 2. DNA of the CDR3: TGTGCCAGTAGTATAGACAGGGGGAGCTCCTACGAGCAGTACTTC. Protein product: CASSIDRGSSYEQYF.